One sample yielded the 18 T cell receptor beta chains listed below, sequenced in a study of blood T cell repertoires in COVID-19. Assay: immunoSEQ multiplex PCR; the TCRdb copy retains only in-frame clones and omits some. The sample shows fewer than 250,000 clones, roughly 90% of them seen only once. Specimen: peripheral blood. The receptor source for this set is a man aged 65-85 years with acute or convalescent COVID-19.

This chain uses TRBV4-2 with TRBJ2-1, with D tentatively TRBD2 (5 bases). This CDR3 region has 15 residues. Germline V gene sequence: CDR1 LGHNA, CDR2 YNFKEQ. V lost 2 bases and J 0 bases, leaving 8 bases between the germline ends. The CDR3 bases are TGTGCCAGCAGCCAAAGGGAGACCTCCTACAATGAGCAGTTCTTC. Amino acids: CASSQRETSYNEQFF.

The V gene is TRBV19, the J gene TRBJ2-5, with TRBD1 matching 7 bases. Germline V gene sequence: CDR1 LNHDA, CDR2 SQIVND (reference sequence). The junction had 1 base not matched to a gene; V was cut back by 5 bases and J by 1 base. The CDR3 contains 13 residues. The CDR3, as DNA: TGTGCCAGTAGTCGGGACAGCCAAGAGACCCAGTACTTC. Translated, it gives CASSRDSQETQYF.

This clone was observed once. The same CDR3 can be traced to other DNA sequences in this sample. This rearrangement joins TRBV30 to TRBJ1-1, with a weak D call TRBD1 (5 bases). Germline V gives CDR1 GTSNPN, CDR2 SVGIG (reference sequence). The CDR3 loop spans 12 amino acids. V lost 2 bases, J lost 5 bases, and 9 bases lay in between. DNA of the CDR3: TGTGCCTGGAGTTCGGGGGGAACTGAAGCTTTCTTT. It yields the protein CAWSSGGTEAFF. Drawing the rest from reference TRBV30 and TRBJ1-1, the complete variable domain is SQTIHQWPATLVQPVGSPLSLECTVEGTSNPNLYWYRQAAGRGLQLLFYSVGIGQISSEVPQNLSASRPQDRQFILSSKKLLLSDSGFYLCAWSSGGTEAFFGQGTRLTVV.

In its sample, this clone was seen once. The chain employs TRBV28 and TRBJ2-1, with 10 bases aligning to TRBD1. This CDR3 has 13 amino acids. Germline values: CDR1 MDHEN, CDR2 SYDVKM. Trimming removed 2 bases from V and 11 bases from J; junction bases left unmatched: 3. Here the CDR3 reads CASSLGDRGQQFF. CDR3 in DNA: TGTGCCAGCAGTTTAGGGGACAGGGGACAGCAGTTCTTC.

Regarding this clone: An end of the junction differs from the germline gene, which may be a read error. This sequence joins TRBV6-5 and TRBJ1-4, with D tentatively TRBD1 (5 bases). Germline V gives CDR1 MNHEY, CDR2 SVGAGI. The CDR3 covers 14 residues. The CDR3 here is CASSYYRSNEKLFF. In DNA form, the CDR3 reads TGTGCCAGCAGCTACTACAGGTCTAATGAAAAACTGTTTTTT.

The chain recombines TRBV5-1 with TRBJ2-7; a weak D match, TRBD1 (7 bases). V was clipped by 0 bases and J by 1 base, with 14 bases between them. The CDR3 has 16 residues. Per the germline V gene, CDR1 is SGHRS and CDR2 is YFSETQ. CDR3 residues: CASSLVGGQKSYEQYF. DNA of the CDR3: TGCGCCAGCAGCTTGGTGGGGGGACAGAAGTCCTACGAGCAGTACTTC.

This clone has only a few counts. This chain joins TRBV6-4 and TRBJ2-3, with TRBD2 identical over 10 bases. Germline loops: CDR1 MRHNA, CDR2 SNTAGT. V was pared by 5 bases and J by 4 bases, with 9 bases of the junction left unmatched. This CDR3 has 16 amino acids. The chain's CDR3 is CASSLLAGVGADTQYF. For the CDR3, the DNA is TGTGCCAGCAGTCTTCTAGCGGGAGTGGGTGCAGATACGCAGTATTTT.

J is TRBJ2-2 and V is TRBV18, with 10 nucleotides matching TRBD2. V dropped 3 bases and J dropped 2; count of bases not matched to a gene: 3. Per germline, CDR1 KGHSH and CDR2 LQKENI. The CDR3 runs 16 residues. CDR3 region: CASSPQREGNTGELFF. CDR3 bases: TGTGCCAGCTCACCTCAGCGGGAGGGAAACACCGGGGAGCTGTTTTTT.

The CDR3 bases are TGCGCCAGCAGCGCCCGGGGACTAGCGGGAGTGGGCTACGAGCAGTACTTC. Amino acids: CASSARGLAGVGYEQYF. J is TRBJ2-7 and V is TRBV4-1; 14 nucleotides line up with TRBD2. This CDR3 is 17 amino acids long. J gave up 3 bases and V 5 bases, and 9 bases lay outside the gene matches. Germline CDR1 MGHRA, CDR2 YSYEKL.

This clone showed up just a few times. The chain carries TRBV7-6 and TRBJ2-7, with D uncertain. Trimming cost V 1 base and J 4 bases, with 8 bases left between them. The CDR3 is 13 amino acids. The germline V gene encodes CDR1 SGHVS and CDR2 FNYEAQ. The CDR3: CASSLGNRYEQYF. The DNA of the CDR3 is TGTGCCAGCAGCTTAGGTAACAGATACGAGCAGTACTTC.

This rearrangement joins TRBV24-1 to TRBJ1-1; 8 bases agree with TRBD1. The CDR3 covers 16 residues. Trimming at V came to 3 bases and at J to 1 base, leaving 6 bases not matched to a gene. CDR1 and CDR2 from the germline V gene are KGHDR and SFDVKD. The CDR3 is CATSDGGQGPNTEAFF. For the CDR3, the DNA is TGTGCCACCAGTGATGGCGGACAGGGACCGAACACTGAAGCTTTCTTT.

J is TRBJ1-3 and V is TRBV28; a possible D gene is TRBD1 (6 bases). The CDR3 runs to 14 residues. Per the germline V gene, CDR1 is MDHEN and CDR2 is SYDVKM. V dropped 5 bases and J dropped 3 bases, with 11 bases sitting between them. CDR3 region: CASSTTGDGNTIYF. Here the CDR3 DNA reads TGTGCCAGCAGTACGACAGGTGATGGAAACACCATATATTTT.

This sequence joins TRBV27 and TRBJ2-2, with TRBD2 matching 12 bases. Trimming took 6 bases from V and 7 from J; bases not matched to a gene: 9. This CDR3 is built from 16 residues. Germline V gene lookup returns CDR1 MNHEY and CDR2 SMNVEV (reference sequence). CDR3 in amino acids: CASRRTSGRPRGELFF. DNA for the CDR3: TGTGCCAGCAGACGTACTAGCGGGAGGCCCCGCGGGGAGCTGTTTTTT.

V usage is TRBV4-1 and J usage is TRBJ1-6, with TRBD1 identical over 8 bases. Trimming took 1 base from V and 8 from J; bases not matched to a gene: 4. Germline CDR1 is MGHRA and CDR2 is YSYEKL. The CDR3 is 15 amino acids. The CDR3 protein is CASSQATGGYSPLHF. CDR3 sequence (DNA): TGCGCCAGCAGCCAAGCAACAGGGGGTTATTCACCCCTCCACTTT.

The chain combines TRBV27 with TRBJ2-5; tentatively, D is TRBD2 (5 bases). Trimming took off 2 bases at V and 2 bases at J, with 9 bases between the two ends. Germline assignment: CDR1 MNHEY and CDR2 SMNVEV (reference sequence). The CDR3 consists of 14 residues. CDR3 in amino acids: CASSLRGRQETQYF. CDR3 nucleotides: TGTGCCAGCAGTTTACGGGGTAGACAAGAGACCCAGTACTTC.

The CDR3 reads CASTTGTYGYTF. The CDR3 DNA reads as TGTGCCAGCACCACCGGGACATATGGCTACACCTTC. The chain links TRBV9 to TRBJ1-2, with D tentatively TRBD1 (6 bases). V gave up 6 bases and J gave up 5 bases, with 11 bases separating them. Germline V lookup: CDR1 SGDLS, CDR2 YYNGEE. This CDR3 is 12 amino acids long. The full variable domain, in which reference TRBV9 and TRBJ1-2 provide the parts outside the CDR3, is DSGVTQTPKHLITATGQRVTLRCSPRSGDLSVYWYQQSLDQGLQFLIQYYNGEERAKGNILERFSAQQFPDLHSELNLSSLELGDSALYFCASTTGTYGYTFGSGTRLTVV.

V gene TRBV15 combines with J gene TRBJ1-5; D is unresolved. The CDR3 contains 14 residues. Trimming took off 1 base at V and 3 bases at J, with 7 bases between the two ends. Per the germline V gene, CDR1 is LNHNV and CDR2 is YYDKDF (reference sequence). CDR3 nucleotides: TGTGCCACCAGCAGAGGACTGATCAATCAGCCCCAGCATTTT. Amino acids: CATSRGLINQPQHF.

The J gene is TRBJ1-1, the V gene TRBV4-2; 9 nucleotides agree with TRBD1. V was clipped by 0 bases and J by 8 bases; unmatched bases: 1. Germline assignment: CDR1 LGHNA and CDR2 YNFKEQ. This CDR3 has 13 residues. Here the CDR3 DNA reads TGTGCCAGCAGCCAAGAGGGACAGGGAGAAGCTTTCTTT. This codes for CASSQEGQGEAFF.